This T cell receptor (beta chain) was identified in a study of CD8 T cells in ankylosing spondylitis. The germline CDR1 and CDR2 sequences are SGHRS and YFSETQ. Trimming removed 0 bases from V and 5 bases from J; junction bases left unmatched: 4. The CDR3 spans 15 residues. MiXCR, run by TCRdb on the 5' RACE reads, gives a single entry per CDR3 protein. The table shows approximately 340,000 distinct CDR3 sequences, with approximately 15% occurring only once. This clonotype was counted between two and nine times. The chain carries TRBV5-1 and TRBJ2-2, with 7 nucleotides matching TRBD2. The sample taken for sequencing was blood, either unsorted or a sorted T cell fraction (not recorded which). The receptor was isolated from a male donor with ankylosing spondylitis or in good health (not recorded which). The CDR3 loop is CASSLDGRSTGELFF. Here the CDR3 DNA reads TGCGCCAGCAGCTTGGACGGGAGGTCGACCGGGGAGCTGTTTTTT. The full variable domain, its missing parts supplied by reference TRBV5-1 and TRBJ2-2, is KAGVTQTPRYLIKTRGQQVTLSCSPISGHRSVSWYQQTPGQGLQFLFEYFSETQRNKGNFPGRFSGRQFSNSRSEMNVSTLELGDSALYLCASSLDGRSTGELFFGEGSRLTVL.